This paragraph reports one TCR beta chain. Germline assignment: CDR1 SGHNT and CDR2 YYREEE (reference sequence). The CDR3 runs to 18 residues. V was pared by 3 bases and J by 1 base, with 12 bases of the junction left unmatched. Measured with immunoSEQ multiplex PCR; TCRdb has only the in-frame clones, and not every one. The sample contains 90,000 to 130,000 clones, 70% to 80% of which appear only once. The data belong to a study of PD-1 blockade in mismatch repair-deficient tumors. Overall study: Patients had approximately 12 mismatch repair-deficient cancer types, all previously treated and progressing.

This receptor was identified in an adult with mismatch repair-deficient cancer. V gene TRBV5-4 combines with J gene TRBJ2-7, with 11 bases aligning to TRBD2. Sequencing used peripheral blood, obtained approximately 64 weeks after starting pembrolizumab. CDR3 bases: TGTGCCAGCAGCTCGCCTAGCGGGAGGTTCCCAATATCCTACGAGCAGTACTTC. As protein: CASSSPSGRFPISYEQYF. The entire variable domain, with the rest obtained from reference TRBV5-4 and TRBJ2-7, is as follows: ETGVTQSPTHLIKTRGQQVTLRCSSQSGHNTVSWYQQALGQGPQFIFQYYREEENGRGNFPPRFSGLQFPNYSSELNVNALELDDSALYLCASSSPSGRFPISYEQYFGPGTRLTVT.